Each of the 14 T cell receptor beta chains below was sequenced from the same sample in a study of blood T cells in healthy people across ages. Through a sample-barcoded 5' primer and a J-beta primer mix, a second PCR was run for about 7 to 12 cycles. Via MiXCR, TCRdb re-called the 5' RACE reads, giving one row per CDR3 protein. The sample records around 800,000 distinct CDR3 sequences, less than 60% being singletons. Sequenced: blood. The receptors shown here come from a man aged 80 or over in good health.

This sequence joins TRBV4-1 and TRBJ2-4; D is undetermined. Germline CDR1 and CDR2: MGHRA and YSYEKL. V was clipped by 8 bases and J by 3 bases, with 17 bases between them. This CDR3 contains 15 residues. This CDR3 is CASSPLQMGKNIQYF. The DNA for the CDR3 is TGCGCCAGCTCCCCGTTACAGATGGGCAAAAACATTCAGTACTTC.

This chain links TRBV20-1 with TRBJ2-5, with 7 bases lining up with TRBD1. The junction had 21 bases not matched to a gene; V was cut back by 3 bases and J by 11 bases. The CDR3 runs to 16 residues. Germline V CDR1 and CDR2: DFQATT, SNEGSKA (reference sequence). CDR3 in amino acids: CSASSLPPRGSDEQYF. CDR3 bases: TGCAGTGCTAGTTCCCTCCCCCCCAGGGGGAGCGATGAGCAGTACTTC.

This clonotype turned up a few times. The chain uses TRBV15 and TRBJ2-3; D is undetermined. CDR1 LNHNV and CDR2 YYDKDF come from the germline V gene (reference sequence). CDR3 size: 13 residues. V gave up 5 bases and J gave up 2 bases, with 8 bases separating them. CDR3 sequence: CATSGGVTDTQYF. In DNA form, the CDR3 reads TGTGCCACCAGCGGTGGTGTCACAGATACGCAGTATTTT.

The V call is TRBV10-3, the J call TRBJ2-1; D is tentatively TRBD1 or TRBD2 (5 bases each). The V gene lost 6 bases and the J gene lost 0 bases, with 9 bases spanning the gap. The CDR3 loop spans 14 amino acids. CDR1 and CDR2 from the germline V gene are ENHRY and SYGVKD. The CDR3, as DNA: TGTGCCATCAGGGGGGAACCCTCCTACAATGAGCAGTTCTTC. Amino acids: CAIRGEPSYNEQFF.

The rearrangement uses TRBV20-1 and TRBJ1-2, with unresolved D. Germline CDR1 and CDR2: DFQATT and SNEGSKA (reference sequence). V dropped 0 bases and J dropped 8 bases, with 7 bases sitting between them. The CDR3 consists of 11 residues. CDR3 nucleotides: TGCAGTGCTAGAGATGACCTGGGCTACACCTTC. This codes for CSARDDLGYTF.

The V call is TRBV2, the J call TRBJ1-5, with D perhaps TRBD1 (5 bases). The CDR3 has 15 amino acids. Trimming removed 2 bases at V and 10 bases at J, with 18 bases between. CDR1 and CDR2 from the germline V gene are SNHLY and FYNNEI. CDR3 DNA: TGTGCCAGCAGTGAAAGGGGTGGAGGCAGGGCCCCCCAGCATTTT. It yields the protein CASSERGGGRAPQHF.

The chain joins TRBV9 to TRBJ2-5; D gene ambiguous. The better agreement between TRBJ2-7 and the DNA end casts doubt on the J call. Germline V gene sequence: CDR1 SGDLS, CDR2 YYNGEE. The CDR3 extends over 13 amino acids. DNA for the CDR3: TGTGCCAGCAGCGTAGCACAGAACTACGAGCAGTACTTC. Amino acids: CASSVAQNYEQYF.

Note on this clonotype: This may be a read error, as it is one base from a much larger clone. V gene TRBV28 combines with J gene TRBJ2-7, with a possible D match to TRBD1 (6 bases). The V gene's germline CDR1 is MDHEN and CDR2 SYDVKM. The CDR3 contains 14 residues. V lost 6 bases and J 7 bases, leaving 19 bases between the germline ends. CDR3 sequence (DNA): TGTGCCAGCAGAACACTAAGGGGGAACAATGAGCAGTACTTC. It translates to CASRTLRGNNEQYF. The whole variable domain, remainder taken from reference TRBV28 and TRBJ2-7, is DVKVTQSSRYLVKRTGEKVFLECVQDMDHENMFWYRQDPGLGLRLIYFSYDVKMKEKGDIPEGYSVSREKKERFSLILESASTNQTSMYLCASRTLRGNNEQYFGPGTRLTVT.

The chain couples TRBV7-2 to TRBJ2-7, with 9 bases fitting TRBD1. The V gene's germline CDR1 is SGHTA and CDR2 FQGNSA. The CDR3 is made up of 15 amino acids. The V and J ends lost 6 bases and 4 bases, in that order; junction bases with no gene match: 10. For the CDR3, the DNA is TGTGCCAGCAGATCCGGACAGGGGAATTGGTACGAGCAGTACTTC. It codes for CASRSGQGNWYEQYF.

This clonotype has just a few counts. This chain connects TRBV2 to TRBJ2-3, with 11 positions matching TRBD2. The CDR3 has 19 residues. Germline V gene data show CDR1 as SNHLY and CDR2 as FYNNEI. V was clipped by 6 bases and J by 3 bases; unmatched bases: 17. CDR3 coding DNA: TGTGCCAGCAGAGGGACAGCCAGACCGGGACTAGCGGATACAGATACGCAGTATTTT. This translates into CASRGTARPGLADTDTQYF.

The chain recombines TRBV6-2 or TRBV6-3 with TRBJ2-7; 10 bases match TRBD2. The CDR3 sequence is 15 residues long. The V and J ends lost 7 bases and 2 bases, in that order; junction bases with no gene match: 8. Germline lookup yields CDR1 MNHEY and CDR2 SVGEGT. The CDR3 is CASNPGTSAPYEQYF. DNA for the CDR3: TGTGCCAGCAATCCCGGGACTAGCGCACCCTACGAGCAGTACTTC.

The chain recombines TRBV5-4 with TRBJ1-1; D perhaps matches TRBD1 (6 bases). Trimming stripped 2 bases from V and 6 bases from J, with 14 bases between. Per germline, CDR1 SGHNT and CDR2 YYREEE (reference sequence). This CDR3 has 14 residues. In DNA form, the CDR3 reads TGTGCCAGCAGCTTAGGCGCAGGGGTTGCTGAAGCTTTCTTT. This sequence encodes CASSLGAGVAEAFF. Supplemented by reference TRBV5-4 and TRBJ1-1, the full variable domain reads ETGVTQSPTHLIKTRGQQVTLRCSSQSGHNTVSWYQQALGQGPQFIFQYYREEENGRGNFPPRFSGLQFPNYSSELNVNALELDDSALYLCASSLGAGVAEAFFGQGTRLTVV.

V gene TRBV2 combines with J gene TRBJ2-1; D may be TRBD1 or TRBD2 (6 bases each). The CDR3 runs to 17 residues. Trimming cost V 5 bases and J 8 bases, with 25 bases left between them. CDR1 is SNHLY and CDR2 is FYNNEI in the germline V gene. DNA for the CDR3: TGTGCCAGCAGTTCGGGGGTCGGGAGAGGGGGGACCGATGAGCAGTTCTTC. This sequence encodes CASSSGVGRGGTDEQFF.

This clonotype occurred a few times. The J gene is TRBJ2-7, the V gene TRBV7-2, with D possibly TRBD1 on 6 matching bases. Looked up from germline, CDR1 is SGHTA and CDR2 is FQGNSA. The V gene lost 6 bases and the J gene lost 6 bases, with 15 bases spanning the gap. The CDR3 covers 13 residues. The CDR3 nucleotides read TGTGCCAGCAGTCAAGACAGGTCATTCGAGCAGTACTTC. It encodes CASSQDRSFEQYF.